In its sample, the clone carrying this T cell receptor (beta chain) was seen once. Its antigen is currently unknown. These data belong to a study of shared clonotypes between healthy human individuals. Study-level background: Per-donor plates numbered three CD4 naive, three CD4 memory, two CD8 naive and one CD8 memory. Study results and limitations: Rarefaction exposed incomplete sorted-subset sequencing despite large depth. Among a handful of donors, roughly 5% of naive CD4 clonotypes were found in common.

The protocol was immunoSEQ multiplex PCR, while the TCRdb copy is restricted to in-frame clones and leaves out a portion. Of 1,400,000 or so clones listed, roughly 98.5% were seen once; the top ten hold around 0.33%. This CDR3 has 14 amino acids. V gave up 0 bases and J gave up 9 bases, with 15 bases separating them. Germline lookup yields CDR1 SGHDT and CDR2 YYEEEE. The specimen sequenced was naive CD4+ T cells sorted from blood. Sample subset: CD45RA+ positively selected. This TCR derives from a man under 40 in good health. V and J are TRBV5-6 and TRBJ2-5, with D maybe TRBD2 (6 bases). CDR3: CASSLAKRVGAQYF. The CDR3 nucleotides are TGTGCCAGCAGCTTGGCCAAGCGGGTTGGGGCCCAGTACTTC.